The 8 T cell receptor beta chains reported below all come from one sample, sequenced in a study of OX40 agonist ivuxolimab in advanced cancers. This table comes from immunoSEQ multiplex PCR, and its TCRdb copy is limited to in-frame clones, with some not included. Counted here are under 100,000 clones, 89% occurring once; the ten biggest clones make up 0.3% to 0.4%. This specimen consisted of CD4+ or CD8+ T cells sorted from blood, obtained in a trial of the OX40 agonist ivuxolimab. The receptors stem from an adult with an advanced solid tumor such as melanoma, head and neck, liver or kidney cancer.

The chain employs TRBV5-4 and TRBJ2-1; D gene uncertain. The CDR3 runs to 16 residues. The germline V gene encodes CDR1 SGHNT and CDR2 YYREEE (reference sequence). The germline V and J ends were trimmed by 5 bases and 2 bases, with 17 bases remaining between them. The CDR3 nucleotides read TGTGCCAGCAGAACCTTCGATAGGGTCCCCTACAATGAGCAGTTCTTC. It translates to CASRTFDRVPYNEQFF. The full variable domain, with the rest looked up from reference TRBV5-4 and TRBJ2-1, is ETGVTQSPTHLIKTRGQQVTLRCSSQSGHNTVSWYQQALGQGPQFIFQYYREEENGRGNFPPRFSGLQFPNYSSELNVNALELDDSALYLCASRTFDRVPYNEQFFGPGTRLTVL.

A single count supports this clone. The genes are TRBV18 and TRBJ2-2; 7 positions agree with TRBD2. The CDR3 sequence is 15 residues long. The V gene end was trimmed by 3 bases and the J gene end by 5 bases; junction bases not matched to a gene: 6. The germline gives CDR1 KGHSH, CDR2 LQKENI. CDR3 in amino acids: CASSPPSGGTGELFF. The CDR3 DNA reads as TGTGCCAGCTCACCGCCGTCGGGGGGAACCGGGGAGCTGTTTTTT.

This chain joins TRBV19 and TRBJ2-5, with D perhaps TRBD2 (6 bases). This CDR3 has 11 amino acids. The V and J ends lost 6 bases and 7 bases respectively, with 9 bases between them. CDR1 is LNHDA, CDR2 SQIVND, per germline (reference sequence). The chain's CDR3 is CASRGGVTQYF. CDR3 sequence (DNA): TGTGCCAGTAGGGGGGGAGTGACCCAGTACTTC.

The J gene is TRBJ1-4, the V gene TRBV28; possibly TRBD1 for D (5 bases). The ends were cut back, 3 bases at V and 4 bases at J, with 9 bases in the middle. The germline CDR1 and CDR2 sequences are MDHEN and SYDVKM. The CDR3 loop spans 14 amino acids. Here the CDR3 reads CASSFPGDNEKLFF. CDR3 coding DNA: TGTGCCAGCAGTTTCCCGGGGGATAATGAAAAACTGTTTTTT.

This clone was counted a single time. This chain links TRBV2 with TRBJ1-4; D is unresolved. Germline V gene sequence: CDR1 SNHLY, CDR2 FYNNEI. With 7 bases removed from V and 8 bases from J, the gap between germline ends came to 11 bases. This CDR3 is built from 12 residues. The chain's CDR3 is CASTPLGEKLFF. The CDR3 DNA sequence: TGTGCCAGCACCCCATTAGGCGAAAAACTGTTTTTT. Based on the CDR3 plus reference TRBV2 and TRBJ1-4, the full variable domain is EPEVTQTPSHQVTQMGQEVILRCVPISNHLYFYWYRQILGQKVEFLVSFYNNEISEKSEIFDDQFSVERPDGSNFTLKIRSTKLEDSAMYFCASTPLGEKLFFGSGTQLSVL.

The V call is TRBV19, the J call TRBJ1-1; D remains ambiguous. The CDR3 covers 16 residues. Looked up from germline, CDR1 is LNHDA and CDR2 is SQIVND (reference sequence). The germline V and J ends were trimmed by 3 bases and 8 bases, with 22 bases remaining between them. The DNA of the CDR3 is TGTGCCAGTAGTATCAGCATTCGAGGACGTTCCATAGAAGCTTTCTTT. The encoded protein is CASSISIRGRSIEAFF.

As DNA, the CDR3 is TGTGCCAGCAGCTTGGACAGAGCTCGGGCTGAAGCTTTCTTT. Protein: CASSLDRARAEAFF. The V gene is TRBV5-4, the J gene TRBJ1-1; D is undetermined. V shed 0 bases and J shed 6 bases, with 12 bases lying between them. This CDR3 comprises 14 residues. Germline assignment: CDR1 SGHNT and CDR2 YYREEE (reference sequence).

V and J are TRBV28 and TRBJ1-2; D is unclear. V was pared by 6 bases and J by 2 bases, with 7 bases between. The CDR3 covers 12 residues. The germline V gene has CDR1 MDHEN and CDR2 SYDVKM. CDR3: CASRTENYGYTF. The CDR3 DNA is TGTGCCAGCAGGACGGAGAACTATGGCTACACCTTC.